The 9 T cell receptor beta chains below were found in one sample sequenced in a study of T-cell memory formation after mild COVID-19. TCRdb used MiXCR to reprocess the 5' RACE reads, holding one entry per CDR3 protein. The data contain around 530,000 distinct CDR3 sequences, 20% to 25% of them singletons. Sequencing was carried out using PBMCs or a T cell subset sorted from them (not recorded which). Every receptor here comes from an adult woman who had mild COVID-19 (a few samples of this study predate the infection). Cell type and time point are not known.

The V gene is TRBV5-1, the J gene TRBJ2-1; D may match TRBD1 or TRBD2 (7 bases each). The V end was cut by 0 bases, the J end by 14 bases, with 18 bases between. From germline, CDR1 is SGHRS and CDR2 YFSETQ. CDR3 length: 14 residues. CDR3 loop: CASSLDASGQGEFF. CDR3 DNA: TGCGCCAGCAGCTTGGATGCTAGCGGTCAGGGGGAGTTCTTC.

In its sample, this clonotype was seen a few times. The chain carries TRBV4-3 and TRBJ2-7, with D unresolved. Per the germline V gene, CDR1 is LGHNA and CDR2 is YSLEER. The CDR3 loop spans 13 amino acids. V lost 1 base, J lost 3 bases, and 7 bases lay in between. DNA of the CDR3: TGCGCCAGCAGCCAAGGGACGTTCTACGAGCAGTACTTC. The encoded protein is CASSQGTFYEQYF.

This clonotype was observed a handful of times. The DNA for the CDR3 is TGCGCCAGCAGCTTATTCACCTACACTGAAGCTTTCTTT. Translating gives CASSLFTYTEAFF. This sequence joins TRBV5-1 and TRBJ1-1, with D uncertain. Germline CDR1 reads SGHRS; CDR2 reads YFSETQ. This CDR3 has 13 residues. The V and J ends lost 2 bases and 3 bases respectively, with 8 bases between them.

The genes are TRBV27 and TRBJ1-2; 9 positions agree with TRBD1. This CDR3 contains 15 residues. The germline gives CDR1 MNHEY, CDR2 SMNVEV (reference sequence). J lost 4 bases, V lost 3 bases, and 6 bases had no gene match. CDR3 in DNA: TGTGCCAGCAGTTTCCGGACAGGGGAGGCCTATGGCTACACCTTC. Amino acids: CASSFRTGEAYGYTF.

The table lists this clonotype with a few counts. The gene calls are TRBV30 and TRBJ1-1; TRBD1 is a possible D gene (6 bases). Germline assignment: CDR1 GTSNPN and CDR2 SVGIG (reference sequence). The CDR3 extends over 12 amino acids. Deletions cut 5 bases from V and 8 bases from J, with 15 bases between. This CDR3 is CAWDRTTGEAFF. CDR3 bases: TGTGCCTGGGACAGGACAACGGGGGAAGCTTTCTTT.

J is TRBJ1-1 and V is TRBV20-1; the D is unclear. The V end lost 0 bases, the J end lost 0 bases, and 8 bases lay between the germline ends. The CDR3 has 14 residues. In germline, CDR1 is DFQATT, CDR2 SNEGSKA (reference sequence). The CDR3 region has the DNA TGCAGTGCTAGAGAGGCGTACATGAACACTGAAGCTTTCTTT. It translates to CSAREAYMNTEAFF.

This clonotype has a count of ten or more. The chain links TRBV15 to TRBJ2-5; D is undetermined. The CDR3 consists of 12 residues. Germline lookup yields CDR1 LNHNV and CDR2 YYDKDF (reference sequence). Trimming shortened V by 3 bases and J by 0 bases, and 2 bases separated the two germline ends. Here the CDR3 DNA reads TGTGCCACCAGCAGGTACCAAGAGACCCAGTACTTC. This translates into CATSRYQETQYF.

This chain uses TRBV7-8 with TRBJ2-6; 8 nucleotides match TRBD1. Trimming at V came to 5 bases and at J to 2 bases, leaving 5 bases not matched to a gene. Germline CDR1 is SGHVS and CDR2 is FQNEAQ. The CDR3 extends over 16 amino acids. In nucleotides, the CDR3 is TGTGCCAGCAGCAGCCAACAGGGGGCTGGGGCCAACGTCCTGACTTTC. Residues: CASSSQQGAGANVLTF.

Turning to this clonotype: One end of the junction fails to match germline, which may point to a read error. CDR3 DNA: TGTGCTAGCAGCGTAGGACTAGCGGGAGGCGCAGATACGCAGTATTTT. Its translation: CASSVGLAGGADTQYF. J is TRBJ2-3 and V is TRBV7-7; 14 nucleotides align to TRBD2. CDR3 length equals 16 residues. Germline V CDR1 and CDR2: SSHAT, FNYEAQ (reference sequence).